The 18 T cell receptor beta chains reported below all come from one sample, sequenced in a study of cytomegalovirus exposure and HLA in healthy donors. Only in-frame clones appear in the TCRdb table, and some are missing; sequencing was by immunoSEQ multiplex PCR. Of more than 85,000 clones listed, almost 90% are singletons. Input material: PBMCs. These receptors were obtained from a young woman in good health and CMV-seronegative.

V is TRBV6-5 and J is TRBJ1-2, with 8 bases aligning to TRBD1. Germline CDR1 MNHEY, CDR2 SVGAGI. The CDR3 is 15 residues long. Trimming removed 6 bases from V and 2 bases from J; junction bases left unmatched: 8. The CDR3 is CASSHPRQGNYGYTF. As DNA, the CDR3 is TGTGCCAGCAGCCACCCAAGACAGGGGAACTATGGCTACACCTTC.

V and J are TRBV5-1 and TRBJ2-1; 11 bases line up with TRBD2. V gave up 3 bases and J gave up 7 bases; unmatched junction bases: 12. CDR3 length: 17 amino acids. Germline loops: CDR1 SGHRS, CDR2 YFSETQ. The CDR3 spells CASSSIFSGGGTNEQFF. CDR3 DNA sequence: TGCGCCAGCAGCTCGATTTTTAGCGGGGGGGGTACGAATGAGCAGTTCTTC.

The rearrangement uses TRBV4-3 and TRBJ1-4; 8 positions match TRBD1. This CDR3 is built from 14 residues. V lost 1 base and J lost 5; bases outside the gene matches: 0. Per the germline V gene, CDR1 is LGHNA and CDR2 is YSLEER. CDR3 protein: CASSQGQGNEKLFF. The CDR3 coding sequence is TGCGCCAGCAGCCAAGGACAGGGGAATGAAAAACTGTTTTTT.

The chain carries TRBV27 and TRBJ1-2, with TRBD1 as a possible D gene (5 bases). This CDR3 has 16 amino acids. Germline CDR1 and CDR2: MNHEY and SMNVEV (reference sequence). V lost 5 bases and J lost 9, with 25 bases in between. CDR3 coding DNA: TGTGCCAGCAGTAGTAAGACAGCCACCACCTCTAATAGCTACACCTTC. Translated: CASSSKTATTSNSYTF.

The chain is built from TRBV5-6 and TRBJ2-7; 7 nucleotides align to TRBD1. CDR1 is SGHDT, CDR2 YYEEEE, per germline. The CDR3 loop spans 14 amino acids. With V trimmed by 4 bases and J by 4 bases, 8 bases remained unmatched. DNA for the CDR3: TGTGCCAGCAGCGATACAGGGGCACCATACGAGCAGTACTTC. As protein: CASSDTGAPYEQYF.

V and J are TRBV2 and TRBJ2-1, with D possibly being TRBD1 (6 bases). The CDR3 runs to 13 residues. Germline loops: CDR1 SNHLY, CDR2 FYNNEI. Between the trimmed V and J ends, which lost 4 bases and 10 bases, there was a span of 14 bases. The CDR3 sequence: CASSGGTTEEQFF. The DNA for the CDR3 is TGTGCCAGCAGTGGAGGGACAACCGAAGAGCAGTTCTTC. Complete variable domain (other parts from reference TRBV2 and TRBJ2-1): EPEVTQTPSHQVTQMGQEVILRCVPISNHLYFYWYRQILGQKVEFLVSFYNNEISEKSEIFDDQFSVERPDGSNFTLKIRSTKLEDSAMYFCASSGGTTEEQFFGPGTRLTVL.

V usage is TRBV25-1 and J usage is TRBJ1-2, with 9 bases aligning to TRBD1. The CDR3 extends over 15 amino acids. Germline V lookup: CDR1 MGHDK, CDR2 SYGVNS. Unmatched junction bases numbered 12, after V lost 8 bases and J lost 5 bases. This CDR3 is CASDPYRGRGYGYTF. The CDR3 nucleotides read TGTGCCAGCGACCCTTACAGGGGGCGCGGGTATGGCTACACCTTC.

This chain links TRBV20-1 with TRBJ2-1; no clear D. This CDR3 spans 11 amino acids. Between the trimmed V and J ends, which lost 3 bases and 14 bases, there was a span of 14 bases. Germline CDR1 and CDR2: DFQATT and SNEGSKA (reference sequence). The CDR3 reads CSARVALREFF. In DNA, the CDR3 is TGCAGTGCTAGGGTGGCCCTACGGGAGTTCTTC.

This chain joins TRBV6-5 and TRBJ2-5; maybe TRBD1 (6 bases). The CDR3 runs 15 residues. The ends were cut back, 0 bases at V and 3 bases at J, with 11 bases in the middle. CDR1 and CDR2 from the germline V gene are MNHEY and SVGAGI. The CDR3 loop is CASSYSRYREETQYF. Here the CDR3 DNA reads TGTGCCAGCAGTTACTCGAGGTACAGGGAAGAGACCCAGTACTTC.

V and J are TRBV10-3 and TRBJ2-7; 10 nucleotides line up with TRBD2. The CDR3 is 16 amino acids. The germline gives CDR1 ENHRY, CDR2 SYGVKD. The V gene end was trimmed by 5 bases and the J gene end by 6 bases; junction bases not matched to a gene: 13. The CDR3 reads CAISKGSSGSGSEQYF. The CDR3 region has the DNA TGTGCCATCAGTAAGGGGTCTAGCGGGAGTGGCTCCGAGCAGTACTTC.

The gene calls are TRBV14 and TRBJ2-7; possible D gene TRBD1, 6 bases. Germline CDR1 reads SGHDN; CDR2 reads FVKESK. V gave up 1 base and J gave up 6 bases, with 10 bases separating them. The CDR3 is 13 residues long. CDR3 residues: CASSQGIRGEQYF. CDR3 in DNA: TGTGCCAGCAGCCAAGGGATCAGGGGCGAGCAGTACTTC.

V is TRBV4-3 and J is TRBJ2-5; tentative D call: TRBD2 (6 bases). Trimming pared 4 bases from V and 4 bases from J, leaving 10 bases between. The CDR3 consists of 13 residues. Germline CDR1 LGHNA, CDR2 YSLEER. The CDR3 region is CASSLRDSETQYF. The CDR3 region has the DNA TGCGCCAGCAGCCTCCGGGACTCAGAGACCCAGTACTTC.

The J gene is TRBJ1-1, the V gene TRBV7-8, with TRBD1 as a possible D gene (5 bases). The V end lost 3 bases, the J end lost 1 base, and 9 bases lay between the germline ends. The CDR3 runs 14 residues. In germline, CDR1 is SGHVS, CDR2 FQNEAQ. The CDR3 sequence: CASSFLRGNTEAFF. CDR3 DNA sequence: TGTGCCAGCAGCTTCCTTAGGGGGAACACTGAAGCTTTCTTT.

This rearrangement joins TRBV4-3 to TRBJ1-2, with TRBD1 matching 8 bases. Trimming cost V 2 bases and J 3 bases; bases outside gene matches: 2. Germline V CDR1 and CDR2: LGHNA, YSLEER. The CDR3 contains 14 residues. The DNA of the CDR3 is TGCGCCAGCAGCCAACTACAGGGGGACTATGGCTACACCTTC. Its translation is CASSQLQGDYGYTF.

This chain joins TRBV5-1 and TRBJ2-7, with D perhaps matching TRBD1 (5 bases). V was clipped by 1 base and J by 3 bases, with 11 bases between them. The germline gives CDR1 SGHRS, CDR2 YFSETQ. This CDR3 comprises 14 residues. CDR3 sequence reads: CASSLQGNGYEQYF. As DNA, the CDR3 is TGCGCCAGCAGCTTGCAGGGTAATGGCTACGAGCAGTACTTC. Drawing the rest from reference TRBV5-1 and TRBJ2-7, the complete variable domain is KAGVTQTPRYLIKTRGQQVTLSCSPISGHRSVSWYQQTPGQGLQFLFEYFSETQRNKGNFPGRFSGRQFSNSRSEMNVSTLELGDSALYLCASSLQGNGYEQYFGPGTRLTVT.

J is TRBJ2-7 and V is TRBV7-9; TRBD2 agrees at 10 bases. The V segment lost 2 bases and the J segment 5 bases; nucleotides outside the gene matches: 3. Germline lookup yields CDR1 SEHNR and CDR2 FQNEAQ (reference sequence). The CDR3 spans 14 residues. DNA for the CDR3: TGTGCCAGCAGCTTAAGCGGGAGGGTCGACGAGCAGTACTTC. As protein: CASSLSGRVDEQYF.

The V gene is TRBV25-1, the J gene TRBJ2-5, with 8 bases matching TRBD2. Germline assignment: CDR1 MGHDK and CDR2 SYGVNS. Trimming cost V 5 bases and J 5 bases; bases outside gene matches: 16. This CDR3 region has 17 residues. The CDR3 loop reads CASSPRSPSSGMETQYF. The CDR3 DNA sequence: TGTGCCAGCAGTCCTCGATCCCCGAGTAGCGGGATGGAGACCCAGTACTTC.

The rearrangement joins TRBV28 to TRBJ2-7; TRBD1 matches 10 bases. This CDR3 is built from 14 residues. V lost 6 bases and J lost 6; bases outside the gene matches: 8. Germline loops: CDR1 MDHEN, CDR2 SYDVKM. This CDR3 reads CASSPGTGVGEQYF. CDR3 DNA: TGTGCCAGCAGCCCCGGGACAGGGGTAGGCGAGCAGTACTTC.